These 20 T cell receptor beta chains were sequenced from one sample in a study of cytomegalovirus exposure and HLA in healthy donors. Repertoires were generated with immunoSEQ multiplex PCR, while TCRdb's copy carries only in-frame clones and drops some. Altogether 100,000 to 150,000 clones are present, approximately 89% being singletons, with the ten largest covering approximately 1.2%. The source material was PBMCs. These receptors were collected from a woman between 18 and 29 years old in good health and CMV-seronegative.

The gene calls are TRBV7-9 and TRBJ1-1; D uncertain. Germline V gene lookup returns CDR1 SEHNR and CDR2 FQNEAQ (reference sequence). V dropped 2 bases and J dropped 8 bases, with 6 bases sitting between them. The CDR3 is 11 residues long. CDR3 protein: CASSLPTEAFF. For the CDR3, the DNA is TGTGCCAGCAGCTTACCGACAGAAGCTTTCTTT.

CDR3 DNA: TGTGCCAGCAGCCCAGGACAGGGGGTTTCCTACGAGCAGTACTTC. The encoded protein is CASSPGQGVSYEQYF. The chain carries TRBV7-8 and TRBJ2-7; TRBD1 matches 10 bases. Trimming took 5 bases from V and 1 from J; bases not matched to a gene: 5. The CDR3 consists of 15 residues. From germline, CDR1 is SGHVS and CDR2 FQNEAQ.

The gene calls are TRBV5-8 and TRBJ1-1; D is possibly TRBD1 (5 bases). The V end lost 2 bases, the J end lost 3 bases, and 11 bases lay between the germline ends. CDR1 is SGHTS, CDR2 YDEGEE, per germline. There are 14 residues in the CDR3. The DNA for the CDR3 is TGTGCCAGCAGCTTAGGGGCTTGGGACACTGAAGCTTTCTTT. This translates into CASSLGAWDTEAFF.

In DNA form, the CDR3 reads TGCGCCAGCAGACGATCGACTAGCGGGGGTGCCGACGAGCAGTACTTC. Amino acid sequence: CASRRSTSGGADEQYF. V usage is TRBV5-1 and J usage is TRBJ2-7, with 12 nucleotides matching TRBD2. J was trimmed by 5 bases and V by 5 bases; bases with no gene match: 11. This CDR3 contains 16 residues. Per the germline V gene, CDR1 is SGHRS and CDR2 is YFSETQ.

V and J are TRBV7-8 and TRBJ2-7; D not resolved. From germline, CDR1 is SGHVS and CDR2 FQNEAQ. The CDR3 has 12 amino acids. Trimming left V 8 bases short and J 0 bases short, with 8 bases between. The CDR3 bases are TGTGCCAGCGGGCAGGCCTCCTACGAGCAGTACTTC. As protein: CASGQASYEQYF. The entire variable domain, with the rest obtained from reference TRBV7-8 and TRBJ2-7, is as follows: GAGVSQSPRYKVAKRGQDVALRCDPISGHVSLFWYQQALGQGPEFLTYFQNEAQLDKSGLPSDRFFAERPEGSVSTLKIQRTQQEDSAVYLCASGQASYEQYFGPGTRLTVT.

The chain uses TRBV21-1 and TRBJ1-5; the tabulated D call, TRBD1, remains unverified against the DNA. TRBV21-1 is labeled a pseudogene. This CDR3 contains 16 residues. CDR3 sequence: CASGKIDDRPHQPQHF. The CDR3 DNA is TGTGCCAGCGGAAAAATAGATGACAGGCCACATCAGCCCCAGCATTTT.

V is TRBV5-1 and J is TRBJ1-5; TRBD1 matches at 7 bases. CDR1 and CDR2 from the germline V gene are SGHRS and YFSETQ. The CDR3 runs 14 residues. V gave up 6 bases and J gave up 0 bases; unmatched junction bases: 3. DNA for the CDR3: TGCGCCAGCATTCAGGGGGATAGCAATCAGCCCCAGCATTTT. It yields the protein CASIQGDSNQPQHF.

The J gene is TRBJ2-5, the V gene TRBV6-1; TRBD2 matches 8 bases. In germline, CDR1 is MNHNS, CDR2 SASEGT. Trimming cost V 2 bases and J 0 bases; bases outside gene matches: 5. The CDR3 loop spans 16 amino acids. The CDR3: CASSEIPGGNQETQYF. CDR3 DNA sequence: TGTGCCAGCAGTGAAATACCGGGGGGGAACCAAGAGACCCAGTACTTC.

V gene TRBV21-1 combines with J gene TRBJ2-7; the table calls TRBD1, which could not be checked here. TRBV21-1 is a known pseudogene. The CDR3 spans 18 residues. This chain's CDR3 is CASSKHGKAGQGMNEQYF. CDR3 DNA: TGTGCCAGCAGCAAGCACGGGAAAGCGGGACAGGGGATGAACGAGCAGTACTTC.

The rearrangement joins TRBV5-5 to TRBJ2-7, with 9 nucleotides matching TRBD1. Germline CDR1 SGHKS, CDR2 YYEKEE (reference sequence). The CDR3 loop spans 16 amino acids. Losses at the gene ends were 4 bases for V and 3 bases for J; bases not matched to a gene: 11. The CDR3 DNA is TGTGCCAGCAGCGCCCCCGGGACAGGGACTCTCTACGAGCAGTACTTC. It translates to CASSAPGTGTLYEQYF.

The chain uses TRBV10-2 and TRBJ1-5; 8 nucleotides match TRBD1. Germline V CDR1 and CDR2: WSHSY, SAAADI. The ends lost 7 bases at V and 3 bases at J; junction bases unmatched: 2. The CDR3 is 13 residues long. The CDR3: CASTGQVNQPQHF. Written as DNA, the CDR3 is TGCGCCAGCACGGGACAGGTCAATCAGCCCCAGCATTTT.

The genes are TRBV9 and TRBJ1-4; a weak D match, TRBD1 (6 bases). Deletions cut 0 bases from V and 4 bases from J, with 10 bases between. The CDR3 is 15 amino acids. Germline CDR1 reads SGDLS; CDR2 reads YYNGEE. The CDR3 spells CASSVGQAYNEKLFF. CDR3 DNA sequence: TGTGCCAGCAGCGTAGGACAGGCCTATAATGAAAAACTGTTTTTT.

V gene TRBV5-5 combines with J gene TRBJ1-4, with a tentative D call TRBD1 (5 bases). Per the germline V gene, CDR1 is SGHKS and CDR2 is YYEKEE (reference sequence). The V end lost 0 bases, the J end lost 8 bases, and 11 bases lay between the germline ends. There are 14 residues in the CDR3. The CDR3 protein is CASSLEGHGEKLFF. CDR3 coding DNA: TGTGCCAGCAGCTTGGAGGGGCATGGGGAAAAACTGTTTTTT.

The chain carries TRBV7-2 and TRBJ2-3; maybe TRBD1 (5 bases). Between the trimmed V and J ends, which lost 5 bases and 2 bases, there was a span of 14 bases. The CDR3 spans 15 residues. Germline V gene sequence: CDR1 SGHTA, CDR2 FQGNSA. CDR3 DNA: TGTGCCAGCAGCGCAAGGGGTCCAGCCACAGATACGCAGTATTTT. Its translation: CASSARGPATDTQYF.

The rearrangement joins TRBV7-8 to TRBJ1-3; no reliable D call. Trimming took off 1 base at V and 0 bases at J, with 4 bases between the two ends. The CDR3 totals 14 residues. The germline V gene has CDR1 SGHVS and CDR2 FQNEAQ. The CDR3 sequence is CASSLGHSGNTIYF. CDR3 sequence (DNA): TGTGCCAGCAGCTTAGGGCACTCTGGAAACACCATATATTTT. Full variable domain (rest looked up from reference TRBV7-8 and TRBJ1-3): GAGVSQSPRYKVAKRGQDVALRCDPISGHVSLFWYQQALGQGPEFLTYFQNEAQLDKSGLPSDRFFAERPEGSVSTLKIQRTQQEDSAVYLCASSLGHSGNTIYFGEGSWLTVV.

In the case of this clone: Different DNA sequences within this sample yield the same CDR3. The rearrangement joins TRBV19 to TRBJ2-7; possible D gene TRBD2, 5 bases. Germline V gene sequence: CDR1 LNHDA, CDR2 SQIVND (reference sequence). The CDR3 has 13 residues. The V end lost 3 bases, the J end lost 2 bases, and 8 bases lay between the germline ends. CDR3 in DNA: TGTGCCAGTAGTATTTTCGGGGCCTACGAGCAGTACTTC. This encodes CASSIFGAYEQYF. The full variable domain, with the rest looked up from reference TRBV19 and TRBJ2-7, is DGGITQSPKYLFRKEGQNVTLSCEQNLNHDAMYWYRQDPGQGLRLIYYSQIVNDFQKGDIAEGYSVSREKKESFPLTVTSAQKNPTAFYLCASSIFGAYEQYFGPGTRLTVT.

This clone was detected a few times. In the same sample, other DNA sequences code for this CDR3. The chain carries TRBV6-1 and TRBJ1-1; a possible D gene is TRBD1 (5 bases). The germline V gene encodes CDR1 MNHNS and CDR2 SASEGT. This CDR3 comprises 13 residues. V was cut by 3 bases and J by 1 base, with 6 bases left in between. DNA for the CDR3: TGTGCCAGCAGTGATCAGGGGAACACTGAAGCTTTCTTT. Translated, it gives CASSDQGNTEAFF.

The chain has TRBV6-5 and TRBJ1-1; possible D gene TRBD1, 5 bases. The CDR3 consists of 15 residues. Germline loops: CDR1 MNHEY, CDR2 SVGAGI. The V end lost 3 bases, the J end lost 1 base, and 12 bases lay between the germline ends. In nucleotides, the CDR3 is TGTGCCAGCAGTTATTCTGGGGGAGGGAACACTGAAGCTTTCTTT. Protein sequence: CASSYSGGGNTEAFF.

This chain joins TRBV18 and TRBJ2-5; a weak D match, TRBD2 (5 bases). Trimming left V 1 base short and J 7 bases short, with 16 bases between. The CDR3 covers 15 residues. The germline CDR1 and CDR2 sequences are KGHSH and LQKENI. The CDR3 here is CASSPRDPLRGTQYF. The CDR3 region has the DNA TGTGCCAGCTCACCACGTGATCCCCTCCGGGGGACCCAGTACTTC. Filled out from reference TRBV18 and TRBJ2-5, the complete variable domain reads NAGVMQNPRHLVRRRGQEARLRCSPMKGHSHVYWYRQLPEEGLKFMVYLQKENIIDESGMPKERFSAEFPKEGPSILRIQQVVRGDSAAYFCASSPRDPLRGTQYFGPGTRLLVL.

This chain joins TRBV7-6 and TRBJ2-1; TRBD2 is a possible D gene (6 bases). The CDR3 runs 16 residues. Germline lookup yields CDR1 SGHVS and CDR2 FNYEAQ. The V end lost 2 bases, the J end lost 0 bases, and 11 bases lay between the germline ends. CDR3 bases: TGTGCCAGCAGCTTAACGCGGGGCAGCTCCTACAATGAGCAGTTCTTC. Residues: CASSLTRGSSYNEQFF.